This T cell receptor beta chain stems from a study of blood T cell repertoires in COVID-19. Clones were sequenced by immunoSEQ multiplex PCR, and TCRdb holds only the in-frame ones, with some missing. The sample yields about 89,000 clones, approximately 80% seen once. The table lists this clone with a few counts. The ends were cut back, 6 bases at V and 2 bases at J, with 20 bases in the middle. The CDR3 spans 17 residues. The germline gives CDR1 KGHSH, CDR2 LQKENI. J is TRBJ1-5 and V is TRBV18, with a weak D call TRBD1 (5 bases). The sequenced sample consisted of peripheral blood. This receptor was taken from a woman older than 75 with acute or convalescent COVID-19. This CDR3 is CASSERGGGTRNQPQHF. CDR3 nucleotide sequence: TGTGCCAGCTCCGAGCGAGGTGGGGGGACCCGCAATCAGCCCCAGCATTTT.